This T cell receptor (beta chain) emerged from a study of human CD4 T cells and Enterobacteriaceae (TCRdb year 2020). Note on this clone: Its specific antigen is unknown. No base-level quality is on record; no much larger clone is a single base apart.

What the research found in general, with its limitations: Compared with specific clonotypes, broadly cross-reactive clonotypes seemed more expanded ex vivo, with 11 of 19 and about 65% of the roughly 34 falling in the top 5%. The reactivity of ex vivo clonotypes was inferred solely by matching the nucleotide sequences of those clonotypes to CFSE-low cultures from the same donors.

Deep-level sequencing was performed on ex vivo total memory CD4+ samples, with a detection sensitivity of one cell in 200,000. The QIAamp DNA Micro Kit was used to extract genomic DNA from cell pellets, and spectrophotometry was used to check the quantity and purity of the genomic DNA. The immunoSEQ multiplex PCR assay was used to amplify TCR Vbeta CDR3 regions. The amplicons were sequenced on the Illumina HiSeq platform. Each retrieved sequence was 87 nucleotides long and included the CDR3 region. The source study handled its data this way. A clonotype was defined as a unique productive TCR Vbeta nucleotide sequence, quantified by productive template frequency from ImmunoSEQ Analyzer V3.0. Expanded clonotypes were defined by a threshold at the top 5th percentile of each frequency-ranked repertoire. Repertoire overlap was calculated as Chao-Jaccard using the R package fossil and displayed by nonmetric multidimensional scaling using the R package MASS. The table comes from immuneACCESS by way of TCRdb, which keeps in-frame sequences with V and J called. Part of the clones is missing from these tables; in studies checked, under half for an unresolved V gene and the rest for unknown reasons. Clonal size and the V and J genes are those of that table, whereas D and trimming came from the DNA. This sample holds about 29,000 clones; almost 85% were observed only once. The ten largest clonotypes hold about 1.5% of the sample.

Memory CD4+ T cells were FACS-sorted on a FACSAria III to over 95% purity as all CD4+ cells other than CD45RA+CCR7+CD95- naive cells. Blood from healthy donors was obtained from blood donation centers in Switzerland. Positive selection with CD4 and CD14 magnetic microbeads was used to enrich total CD4+ T cells and monocytes. Before sorting, CD8+, CD14+, CD16+, CD56+, CD19+ and CD25-bright cells were excluded. In a couple of blood donors, total memory CD4+ T cells were sequenced directly ex vivo to assess in vivo expansion of bacteria-reactive clonotypes. Peripheral blood mononuclear cells were isolated from donor blood using Ficoll-Paque Plus. V has 0 bases trimmed and J has 0 bases trimmed; junction bases matching no gene number 5. From the cysteine up to the phenylalanine, the CDR3 has a length of 16 residues. Of the read, only the CDR3 DNA is kept; its 48 bases are in frame from base 1. Via the germline V gene, CDR1 is SGHRS and CDR2 YFSETQ.

Source material: memory CD4+ T cells from blood. The cell subset or site label for this specimen denotes: total memory CD4 T cells sorted directly ex vivo, unstimulated. The chain is assembled from TRBV5-1 and TRBJ1-1, with 7 junctional bases fitting TRBD1. The sequence was obtained from a human donor in good health. The nucleotide sequence is given as TGCGCCAGCAGCTTGGGGGGCGGGACAGTGAACACTGAAGCTTTCTTT. Its translation reads: CASSLGGGTVNTEAFF.